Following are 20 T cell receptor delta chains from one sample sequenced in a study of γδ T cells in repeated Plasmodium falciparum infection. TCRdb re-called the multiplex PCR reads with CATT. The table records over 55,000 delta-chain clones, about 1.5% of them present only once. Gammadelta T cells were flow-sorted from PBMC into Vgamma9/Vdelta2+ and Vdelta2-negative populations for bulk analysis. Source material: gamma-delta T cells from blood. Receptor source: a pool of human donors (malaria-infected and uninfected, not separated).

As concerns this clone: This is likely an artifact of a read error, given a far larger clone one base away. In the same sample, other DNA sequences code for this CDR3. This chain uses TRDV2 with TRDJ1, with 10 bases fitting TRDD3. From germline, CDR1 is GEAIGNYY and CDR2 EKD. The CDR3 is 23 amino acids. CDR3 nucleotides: TGTGCCTGTGACACCGTTGGTAGCGCGGTAAAAGGGGGATACGCAGCCGCCACCGATAAACTCATCTTC. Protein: CACDTVGSAVKGGYAAATDKLIF.

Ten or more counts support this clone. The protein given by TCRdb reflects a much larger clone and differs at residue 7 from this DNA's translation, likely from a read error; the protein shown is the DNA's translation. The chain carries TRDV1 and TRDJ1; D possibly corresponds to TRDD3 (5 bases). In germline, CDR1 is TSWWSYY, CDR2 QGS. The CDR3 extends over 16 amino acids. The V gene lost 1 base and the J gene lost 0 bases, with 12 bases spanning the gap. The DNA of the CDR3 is TGTGCTCTTGGGGAACCGGGATGGACAAACACCGATAAACTCATCTTT. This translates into CALGEPGWTNTDKLIF.

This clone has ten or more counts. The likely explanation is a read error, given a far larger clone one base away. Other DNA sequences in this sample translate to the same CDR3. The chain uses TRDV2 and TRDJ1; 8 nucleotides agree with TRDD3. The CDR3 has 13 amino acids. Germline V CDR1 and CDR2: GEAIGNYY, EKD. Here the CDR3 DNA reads TGTGCCTGTGACACACTGGGGGGTAGTAAACTCATCTTC. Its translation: CACDTLGGSKLIF.

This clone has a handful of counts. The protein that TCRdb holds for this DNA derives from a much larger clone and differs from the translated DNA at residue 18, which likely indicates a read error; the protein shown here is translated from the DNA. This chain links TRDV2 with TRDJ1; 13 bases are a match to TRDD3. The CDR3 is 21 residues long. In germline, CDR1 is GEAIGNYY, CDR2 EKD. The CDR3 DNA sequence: TGTGCCTGTGACACCGTTACTGGGGGATACGCCGAGCGGAAGGACACCGATGAACTCATCTTT. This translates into CACDTVTGGYAERKDTDELIF.

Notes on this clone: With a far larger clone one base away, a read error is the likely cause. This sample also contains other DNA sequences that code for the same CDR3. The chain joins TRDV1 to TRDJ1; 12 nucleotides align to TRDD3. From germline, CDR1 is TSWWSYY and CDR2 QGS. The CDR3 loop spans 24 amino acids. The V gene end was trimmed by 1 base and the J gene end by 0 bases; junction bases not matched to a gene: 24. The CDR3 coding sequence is TGTGCTCTTGGGGAACCTACCTTTTTCTGTCCTAACTGGGGGATACCCTGCTACACCGATAAACTCATCTTT. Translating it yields CALGEPTFFCPNWGIPCYTDKLIF.

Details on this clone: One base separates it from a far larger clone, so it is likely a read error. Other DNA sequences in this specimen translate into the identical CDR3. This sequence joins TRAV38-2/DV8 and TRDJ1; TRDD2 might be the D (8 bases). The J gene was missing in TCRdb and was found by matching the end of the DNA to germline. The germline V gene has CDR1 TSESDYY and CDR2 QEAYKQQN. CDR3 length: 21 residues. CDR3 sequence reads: CAYRRVFLRGGGPYYTDKLIF. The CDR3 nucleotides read TGTGCTTATAGGAGGGTCTTCCTACGGGGTGGGGGACCCTACTACACTGATAAACTCATCTTT.

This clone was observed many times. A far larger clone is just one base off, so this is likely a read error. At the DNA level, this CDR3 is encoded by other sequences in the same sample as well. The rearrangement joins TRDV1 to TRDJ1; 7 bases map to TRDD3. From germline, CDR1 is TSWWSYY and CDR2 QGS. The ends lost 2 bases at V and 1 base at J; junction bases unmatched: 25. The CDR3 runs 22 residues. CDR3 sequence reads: CALGEVVTSWGYWESVTDKLIF. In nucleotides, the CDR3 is TGTGCTCTTGGGGAAGTGGTGACGTCCTGGGGATATTGGGAGAGCGTCACCGATAAACTCATCTTT.

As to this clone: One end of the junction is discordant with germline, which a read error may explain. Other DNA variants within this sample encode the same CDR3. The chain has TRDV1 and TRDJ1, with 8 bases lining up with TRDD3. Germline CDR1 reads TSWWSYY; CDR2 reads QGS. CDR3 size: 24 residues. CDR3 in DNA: TGTGCTCTTGGGGAGCTTAGAGTCTTCACCTGGGCAGGATGGGGATACAGGCTCACCGACAAACTCATCTTT. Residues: CALGELRVFTWAGWGYRLTDKLIF.

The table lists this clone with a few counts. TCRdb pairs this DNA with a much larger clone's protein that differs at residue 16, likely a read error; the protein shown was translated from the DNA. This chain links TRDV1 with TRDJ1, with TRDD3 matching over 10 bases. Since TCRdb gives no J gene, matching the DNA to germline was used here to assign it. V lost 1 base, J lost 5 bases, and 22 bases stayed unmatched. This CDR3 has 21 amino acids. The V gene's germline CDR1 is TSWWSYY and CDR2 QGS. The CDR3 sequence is CALGERFLPHDLGDTADKLIF. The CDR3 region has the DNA TGTGCTCTTGGGGAACGTTTCCTACCTCACGACTTGGGGGATACCGCGGATAAACTCATCTTT.

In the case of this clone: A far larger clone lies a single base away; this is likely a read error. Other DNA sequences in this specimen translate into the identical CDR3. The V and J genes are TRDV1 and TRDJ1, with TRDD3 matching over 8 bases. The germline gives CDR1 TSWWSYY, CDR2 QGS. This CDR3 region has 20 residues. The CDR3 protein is CALGEVRTLATGGYTDKLIF. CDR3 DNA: TGTGCTCTTGGGGAAGTAAGGACGCTGGCCACTGGGGGTTACACCGATAAGCTCATCTTT.

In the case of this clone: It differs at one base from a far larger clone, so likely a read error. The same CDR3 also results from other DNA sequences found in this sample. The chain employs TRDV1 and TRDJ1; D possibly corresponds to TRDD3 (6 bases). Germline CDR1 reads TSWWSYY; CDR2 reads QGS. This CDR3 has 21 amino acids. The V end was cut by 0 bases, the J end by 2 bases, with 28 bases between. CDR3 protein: CALGELGHYFGYLRPTDKLIF. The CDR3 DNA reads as TGTGCTCTTGGGGAACTAGGGCACTACTTCGGATACCTGAGGCCTACCGATAAACTCATCTTT.

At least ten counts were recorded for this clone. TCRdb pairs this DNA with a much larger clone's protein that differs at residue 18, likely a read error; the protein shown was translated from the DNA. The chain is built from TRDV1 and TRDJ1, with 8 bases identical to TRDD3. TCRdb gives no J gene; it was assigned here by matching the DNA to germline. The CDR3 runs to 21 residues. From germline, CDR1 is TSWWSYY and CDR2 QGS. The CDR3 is CALGDGYRQGYGFYLTDRLIF. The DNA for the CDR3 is TGTGCTCTTGGGGATGGTTATAGACAGGGATACGGTTTTTATTTGACCGATAGACTCATCTTT.

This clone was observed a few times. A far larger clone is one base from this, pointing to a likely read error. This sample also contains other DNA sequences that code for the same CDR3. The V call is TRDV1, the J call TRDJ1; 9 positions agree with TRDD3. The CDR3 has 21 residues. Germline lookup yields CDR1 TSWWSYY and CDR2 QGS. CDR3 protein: CALGELRPGGLGTLRTDKLIF. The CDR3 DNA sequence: TGTGCTCTCGGGGAACTCCGCCCTGGGGGATTAGGAACTTTACGAACCGATAAACTCATCTTT.

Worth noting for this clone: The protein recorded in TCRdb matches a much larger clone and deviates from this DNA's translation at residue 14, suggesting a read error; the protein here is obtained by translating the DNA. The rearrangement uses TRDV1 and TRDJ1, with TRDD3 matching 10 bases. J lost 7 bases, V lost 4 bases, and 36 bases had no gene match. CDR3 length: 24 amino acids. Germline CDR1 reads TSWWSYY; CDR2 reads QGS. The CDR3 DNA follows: TGTGCTCTTGGGGGAGAGATGCCTTCCTATCTCTCTCTCCCAACTGGGGGATTTTTCGGTAAACTCATCTTT. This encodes CALGGEMPSYLSLPTGGFFGKLIF.

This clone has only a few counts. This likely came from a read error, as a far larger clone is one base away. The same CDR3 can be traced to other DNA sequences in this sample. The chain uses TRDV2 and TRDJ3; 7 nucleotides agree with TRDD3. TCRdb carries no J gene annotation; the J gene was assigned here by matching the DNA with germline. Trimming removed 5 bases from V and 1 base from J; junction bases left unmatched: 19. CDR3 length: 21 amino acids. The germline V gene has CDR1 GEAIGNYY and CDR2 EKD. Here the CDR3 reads CACAATGGYARSSWDTRQMFF. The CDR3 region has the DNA TGTGCCTGTGCCGCTACTGGAGGATACGCTCGGAGTTCCTGGGACACCCGACAGATGTTTTTC.

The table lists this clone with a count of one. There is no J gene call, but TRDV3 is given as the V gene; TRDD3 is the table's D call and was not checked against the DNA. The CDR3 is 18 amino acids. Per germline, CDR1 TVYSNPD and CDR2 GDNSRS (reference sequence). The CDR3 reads CASPTPRLWGTLRTAQFF. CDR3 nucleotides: TGTGCCTCCCCAACGCCCCGGTTGTGGGGGACCCTGAGGACAGCACAATTCTTC.

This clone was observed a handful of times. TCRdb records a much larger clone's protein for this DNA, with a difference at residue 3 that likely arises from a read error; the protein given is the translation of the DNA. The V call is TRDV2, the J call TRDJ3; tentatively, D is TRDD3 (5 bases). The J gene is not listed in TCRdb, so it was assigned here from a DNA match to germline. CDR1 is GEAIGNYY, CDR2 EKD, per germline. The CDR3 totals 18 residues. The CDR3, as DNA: TGTGCCCGTGACACCGCTGGGAGTTCTTCCTGGGACACCCGACAGATGTTTTTC. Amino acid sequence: CARDTAGSSSWDTRQMFF.

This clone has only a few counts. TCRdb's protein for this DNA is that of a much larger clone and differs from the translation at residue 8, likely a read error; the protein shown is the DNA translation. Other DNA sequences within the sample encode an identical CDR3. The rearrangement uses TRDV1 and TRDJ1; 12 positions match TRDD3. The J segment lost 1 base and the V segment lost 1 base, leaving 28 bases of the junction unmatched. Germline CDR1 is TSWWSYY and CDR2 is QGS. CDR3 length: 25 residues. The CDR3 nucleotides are TGTGCTCTTGGGGAACAAGGCTATCCTACGAACAAAGTCTGGGGGATACGATGGCCCACCGATAAACTCATCTTT. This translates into CALGEQGYPTNKVWGIRWPTDKLIF.

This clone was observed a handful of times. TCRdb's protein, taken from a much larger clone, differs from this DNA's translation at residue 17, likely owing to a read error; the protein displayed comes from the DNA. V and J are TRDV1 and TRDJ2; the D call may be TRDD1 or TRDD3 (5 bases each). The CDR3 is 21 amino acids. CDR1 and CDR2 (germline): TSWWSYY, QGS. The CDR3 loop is CALGEESYHEMGKGETVQLFF. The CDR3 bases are TGTGCTCTTGGGGAAGAGTCGTACCATGAAATGGGCAAAGGGGAGACAGTACAACTCTTCTTT.

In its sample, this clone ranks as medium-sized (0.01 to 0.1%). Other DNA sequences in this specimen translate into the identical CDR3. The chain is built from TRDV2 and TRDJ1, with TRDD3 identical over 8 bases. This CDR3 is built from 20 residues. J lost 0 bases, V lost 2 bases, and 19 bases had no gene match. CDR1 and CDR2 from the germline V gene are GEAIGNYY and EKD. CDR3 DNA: TGTGCCTGTGACATTGACCGGCCTCGGGGGGATAGAAAGTACACCGATAAACTCATCTTT. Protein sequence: CACDIDRPRGDRKYTDKLIF.